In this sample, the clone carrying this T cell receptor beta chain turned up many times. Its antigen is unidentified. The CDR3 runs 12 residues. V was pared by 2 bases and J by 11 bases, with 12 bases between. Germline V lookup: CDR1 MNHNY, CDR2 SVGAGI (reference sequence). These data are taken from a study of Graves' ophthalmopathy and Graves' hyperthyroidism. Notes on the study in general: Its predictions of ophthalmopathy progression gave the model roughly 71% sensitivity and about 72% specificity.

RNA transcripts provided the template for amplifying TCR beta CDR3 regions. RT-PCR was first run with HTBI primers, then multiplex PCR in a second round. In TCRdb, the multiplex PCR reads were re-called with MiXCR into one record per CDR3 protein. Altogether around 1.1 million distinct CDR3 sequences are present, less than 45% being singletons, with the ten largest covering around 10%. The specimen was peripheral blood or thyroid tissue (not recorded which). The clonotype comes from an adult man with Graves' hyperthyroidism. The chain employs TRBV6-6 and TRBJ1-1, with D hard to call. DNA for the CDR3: TGTGCCAGCAGTTACGAGGCGACTGGGGCTTTCTTT. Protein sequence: CASSYEATGAFF.